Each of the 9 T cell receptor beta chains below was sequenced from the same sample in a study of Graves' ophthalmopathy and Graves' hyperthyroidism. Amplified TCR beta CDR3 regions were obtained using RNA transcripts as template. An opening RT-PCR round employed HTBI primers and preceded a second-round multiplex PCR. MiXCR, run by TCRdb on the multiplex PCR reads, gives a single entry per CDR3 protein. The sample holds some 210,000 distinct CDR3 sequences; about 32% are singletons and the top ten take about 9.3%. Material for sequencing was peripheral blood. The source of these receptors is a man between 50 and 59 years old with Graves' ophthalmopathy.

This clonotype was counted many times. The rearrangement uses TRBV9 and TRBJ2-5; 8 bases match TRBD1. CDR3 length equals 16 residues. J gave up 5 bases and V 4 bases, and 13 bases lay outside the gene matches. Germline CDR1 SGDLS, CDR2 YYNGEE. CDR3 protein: CASSSPGGYLGETQYF. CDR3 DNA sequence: TGTGCCAGCAGCTCCCCAGGGGGCTATTTGGGGGAGACCCAGTACTTC.

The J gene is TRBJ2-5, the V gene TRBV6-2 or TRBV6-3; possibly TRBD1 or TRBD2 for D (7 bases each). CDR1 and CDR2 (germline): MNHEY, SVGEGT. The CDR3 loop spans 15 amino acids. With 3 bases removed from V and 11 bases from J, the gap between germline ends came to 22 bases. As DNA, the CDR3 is TGTGCCAGCAGTTATACCGGGGGGATCCTGGGACAGCAGTACTTC. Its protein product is CASSYTGGILGQQYF.

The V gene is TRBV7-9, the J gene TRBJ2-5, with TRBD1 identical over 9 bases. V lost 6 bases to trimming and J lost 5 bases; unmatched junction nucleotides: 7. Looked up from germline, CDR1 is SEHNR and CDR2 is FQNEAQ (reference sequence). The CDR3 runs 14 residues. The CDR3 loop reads CASRPGDRAETQYF. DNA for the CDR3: TGTGCCAGCAGACCAGGGGACAGGGCCGAGACCCAGTACTTC.

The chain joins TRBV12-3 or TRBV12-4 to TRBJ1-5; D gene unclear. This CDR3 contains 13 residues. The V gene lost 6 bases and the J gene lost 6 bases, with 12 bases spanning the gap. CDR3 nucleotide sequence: TGTGCCAGCAGCAAAGCATCCGGTCAGCCCCAGCATTTT. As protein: CASSKASGQPQHF.

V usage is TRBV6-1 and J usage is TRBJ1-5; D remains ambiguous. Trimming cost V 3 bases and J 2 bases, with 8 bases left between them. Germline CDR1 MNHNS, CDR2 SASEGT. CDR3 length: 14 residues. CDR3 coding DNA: TGTGCCAGCAGTGATATGCCGGGCAATCAGCCCCAGCATTTT. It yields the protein CASSDMPGNQPQHF.

The CDR3: CASSPRQGHYGYTF. The CDR3 DNA sequence: TGTGCCAGCAGCCCGAGGCAGGGCCACTATGGCTACACCTTC. V and J are TRBV12-3 or TRBV12-4 and TRBJ1-2; the D gene is possibly TRBD1 (5 bases). Trimming removed 6 bases from V and 3 bases from J, with 14 bases in between. The CDR3 is made up of 14 amino acids.

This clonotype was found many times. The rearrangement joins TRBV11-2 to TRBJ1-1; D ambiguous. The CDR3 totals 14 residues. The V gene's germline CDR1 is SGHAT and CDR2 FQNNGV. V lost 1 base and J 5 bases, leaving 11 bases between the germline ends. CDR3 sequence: CASSLGTGITEAFF. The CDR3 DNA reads TGTGCCAGCAGCTTAGGGACGGGGATTACTGAAGCTTTCTTT.

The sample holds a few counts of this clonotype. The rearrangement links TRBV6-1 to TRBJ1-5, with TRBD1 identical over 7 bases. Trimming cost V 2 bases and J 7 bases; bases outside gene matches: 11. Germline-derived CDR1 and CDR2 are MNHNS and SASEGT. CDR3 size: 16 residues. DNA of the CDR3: TGTGCCAGCAGTGAATCTCTGACAGGGACACGGCAGCCCCAGCATTTT. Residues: CASSESLTGTRQPQHF.

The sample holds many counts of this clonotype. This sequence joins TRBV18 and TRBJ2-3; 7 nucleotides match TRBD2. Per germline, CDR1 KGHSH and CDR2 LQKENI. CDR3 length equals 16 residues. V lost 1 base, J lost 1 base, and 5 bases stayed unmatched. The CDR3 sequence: CASSPRSSGGTDTQYF. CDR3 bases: TGTGCCAGCTCACCACGATCCAGCGGGGGCACAGATACGCAGTATTTT.